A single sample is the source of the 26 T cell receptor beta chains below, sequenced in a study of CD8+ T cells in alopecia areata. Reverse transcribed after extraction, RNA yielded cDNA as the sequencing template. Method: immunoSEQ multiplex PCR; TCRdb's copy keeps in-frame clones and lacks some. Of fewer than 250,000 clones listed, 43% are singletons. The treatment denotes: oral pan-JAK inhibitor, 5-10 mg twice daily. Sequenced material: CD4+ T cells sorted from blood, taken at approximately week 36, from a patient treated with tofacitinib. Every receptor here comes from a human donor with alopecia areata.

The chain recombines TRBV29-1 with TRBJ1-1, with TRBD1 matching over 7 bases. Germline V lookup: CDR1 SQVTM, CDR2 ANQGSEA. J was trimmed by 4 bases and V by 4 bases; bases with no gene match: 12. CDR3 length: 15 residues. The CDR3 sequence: CSVGATTGVGTEAFF. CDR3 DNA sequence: TGCAGCGTTGGGGCAACTACAGGGGTTGGCACTGAAGCTTTCTTT.

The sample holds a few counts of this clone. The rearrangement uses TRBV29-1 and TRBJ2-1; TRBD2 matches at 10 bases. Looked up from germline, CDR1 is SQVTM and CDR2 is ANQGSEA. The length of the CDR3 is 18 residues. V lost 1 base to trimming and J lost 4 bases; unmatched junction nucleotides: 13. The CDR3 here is CSVEGTSGTPNDYNEQFF. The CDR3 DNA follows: TGCAGCGTTGAAGGGACTAGCGGTACCCCCAATGATTACAATGAGCAGTTCTTC.

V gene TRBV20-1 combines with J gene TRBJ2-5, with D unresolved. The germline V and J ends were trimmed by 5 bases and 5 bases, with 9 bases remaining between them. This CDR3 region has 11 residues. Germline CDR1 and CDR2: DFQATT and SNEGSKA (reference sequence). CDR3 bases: TGCAGTGCTCTCCATCTGGAGACCCAGTACTTC. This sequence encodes CSALHLETQYF.

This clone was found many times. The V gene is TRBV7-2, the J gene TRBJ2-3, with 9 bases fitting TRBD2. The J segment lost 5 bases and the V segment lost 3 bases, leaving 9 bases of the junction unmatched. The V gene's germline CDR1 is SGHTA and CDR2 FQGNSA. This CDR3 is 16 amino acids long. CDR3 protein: CASSFRLAVEGDTQYF. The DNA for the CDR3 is TGTGCCAGCAGCTTCCGACTAGCGGTGGAGGGAGATACGCAGTATTTT.

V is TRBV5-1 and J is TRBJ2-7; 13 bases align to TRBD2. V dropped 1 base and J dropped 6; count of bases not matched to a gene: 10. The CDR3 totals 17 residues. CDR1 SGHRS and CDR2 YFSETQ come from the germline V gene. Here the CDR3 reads CASSLSPGLAGSGEQYF. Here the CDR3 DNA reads TGCGCCAGCAGCTTGTCCCCGGGACTAGCGGGATCGGGCGAGCAGTACTTC.

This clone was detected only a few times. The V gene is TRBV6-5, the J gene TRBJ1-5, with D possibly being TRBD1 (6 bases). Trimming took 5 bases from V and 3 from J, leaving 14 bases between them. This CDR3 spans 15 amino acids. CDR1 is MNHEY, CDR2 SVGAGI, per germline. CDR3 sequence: CASSPTGNPNQPQHF. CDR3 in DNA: TGTGCCAGCAGTCCTACAGGGAATCCCAATCAGCCCCAGCATTTT.

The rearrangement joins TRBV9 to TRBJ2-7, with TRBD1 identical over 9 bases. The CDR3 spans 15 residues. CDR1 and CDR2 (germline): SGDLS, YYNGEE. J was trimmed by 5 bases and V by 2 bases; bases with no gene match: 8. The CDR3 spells CASSVSGQGVNEQYF. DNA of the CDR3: TGTGCCAGCAGCGTCTCGGGACAGGGTGTCAACGAGCAGTACTTC.

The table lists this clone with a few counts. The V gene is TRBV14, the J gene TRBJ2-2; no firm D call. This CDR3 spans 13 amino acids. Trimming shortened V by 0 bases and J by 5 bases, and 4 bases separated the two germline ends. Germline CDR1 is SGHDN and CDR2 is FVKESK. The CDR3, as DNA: TGTGCCAGCAGCCAAGAACTAACCGGGGAGCTGTTTTTT. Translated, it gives CASSQELTGELFF.

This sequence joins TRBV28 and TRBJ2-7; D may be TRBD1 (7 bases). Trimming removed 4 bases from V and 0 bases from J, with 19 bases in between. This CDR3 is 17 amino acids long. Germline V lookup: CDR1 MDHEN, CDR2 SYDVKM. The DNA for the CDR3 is TGTGCCAGCAGTTCATCCTTCGCGGGACAGCACTCCTACGAGCAGTACTTC. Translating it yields CASSSSFAGQHSYEQYF.

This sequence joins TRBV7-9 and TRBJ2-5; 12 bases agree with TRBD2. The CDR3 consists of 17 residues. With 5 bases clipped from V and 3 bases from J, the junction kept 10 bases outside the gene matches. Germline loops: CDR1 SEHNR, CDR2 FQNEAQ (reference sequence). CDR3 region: CASSEKTSGSRKETQYF. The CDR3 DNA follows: TGTGCCAGCAGCGAAAAGACTAGCGGGAGCAGGAAAGAGACCCAGTACTTC.

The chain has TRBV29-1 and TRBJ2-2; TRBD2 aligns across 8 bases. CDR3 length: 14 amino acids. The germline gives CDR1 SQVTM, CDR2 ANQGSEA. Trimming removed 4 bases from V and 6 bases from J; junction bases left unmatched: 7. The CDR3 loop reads CSVGGTSLSGELFF. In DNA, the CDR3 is TGCAGCGTTGGCGGGACTAGTTTATCCGGGGAGCTGTTTTTT.

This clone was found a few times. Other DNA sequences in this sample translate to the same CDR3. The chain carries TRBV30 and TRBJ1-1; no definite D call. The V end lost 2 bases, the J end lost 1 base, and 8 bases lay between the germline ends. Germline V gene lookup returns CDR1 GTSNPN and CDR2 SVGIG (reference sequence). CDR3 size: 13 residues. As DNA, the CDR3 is TGTGCCTGGAGTCCGTCACGGAACACTGAAGCTTTCTTT. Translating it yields CAWSPSRNTEAFF.

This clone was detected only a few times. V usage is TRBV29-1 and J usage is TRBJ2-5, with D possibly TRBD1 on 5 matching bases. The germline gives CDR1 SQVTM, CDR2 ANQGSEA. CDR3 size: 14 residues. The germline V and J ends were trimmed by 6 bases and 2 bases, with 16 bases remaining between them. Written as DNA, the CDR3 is TGCAGCGTGGGGCCCGCAGGGATACAAGAGACCCAGTACTTC. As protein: CSVGPAGIQETQYF.

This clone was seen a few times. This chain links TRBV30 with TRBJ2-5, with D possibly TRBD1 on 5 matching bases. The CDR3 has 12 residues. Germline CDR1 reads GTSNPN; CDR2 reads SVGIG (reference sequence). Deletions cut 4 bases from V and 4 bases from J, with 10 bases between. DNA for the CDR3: TGTGCCTGGACCATAAGGGGAGAGACCCAGTACTTC. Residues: CAWTIRGETQYF. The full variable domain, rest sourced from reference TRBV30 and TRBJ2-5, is SQTIHQWPATLVQPVGSPLSLECTVEGTSNPNLYWYRQAAGRGLQLLFYSVGIGQISSEVPQNLSASRPQDRQFILSSKKLLLSDSGFYLCAWTIRGETQYFGPGTRLLVL.

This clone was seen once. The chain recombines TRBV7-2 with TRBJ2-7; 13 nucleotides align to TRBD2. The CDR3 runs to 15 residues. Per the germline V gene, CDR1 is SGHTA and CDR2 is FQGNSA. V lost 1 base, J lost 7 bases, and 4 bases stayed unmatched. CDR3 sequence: CASSLEGLAGREQYF. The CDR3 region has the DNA TGTGCCAGCAGCTTAGAGGGACTAGCGGGACGGGAGCAGTACTTC.

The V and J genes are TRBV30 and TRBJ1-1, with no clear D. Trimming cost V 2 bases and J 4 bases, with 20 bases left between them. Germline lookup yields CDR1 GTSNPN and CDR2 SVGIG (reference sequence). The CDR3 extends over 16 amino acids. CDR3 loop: CAWSRWVSASSTEAFF. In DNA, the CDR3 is TGTGCCTGGAGTAGGTGGGTGTCAGCCTCATCCACTGAAGCTTTCTTT.

In nucleotides, the CDR3 is TGTGCCTGGATTCAGAACACCGGGGAGCTGTTTTTT. Translation: CAWIQNTGELFF. The J gene is TRBJ2-2, the V gene TRBV30; D gene ambiguous. Germline V gives CDR1 GTSNPN, CDR2 SVGIG (reference sequence). V dropped 4 bases and J dropped 1 base, with 4 bases sitting between them. The CDR3 has 12 residues.

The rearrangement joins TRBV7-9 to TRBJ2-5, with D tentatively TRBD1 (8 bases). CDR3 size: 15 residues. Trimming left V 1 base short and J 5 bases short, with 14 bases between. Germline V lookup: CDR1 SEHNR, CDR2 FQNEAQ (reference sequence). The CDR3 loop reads CASSLGGQGGETQYF. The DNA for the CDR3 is TGTGCCAGCAGCTTAGGTGGACAGGGAGGGGAGACCCAGTACTTC.

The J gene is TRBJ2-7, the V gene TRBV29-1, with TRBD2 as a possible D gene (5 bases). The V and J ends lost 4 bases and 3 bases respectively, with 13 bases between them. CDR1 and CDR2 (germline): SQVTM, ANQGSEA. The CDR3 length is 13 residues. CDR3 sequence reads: CSVVTSGSYEQYF. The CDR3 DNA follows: TGCAGCGTTGTAACGAGCGGAAGCTACGAGCAGTACTTC.

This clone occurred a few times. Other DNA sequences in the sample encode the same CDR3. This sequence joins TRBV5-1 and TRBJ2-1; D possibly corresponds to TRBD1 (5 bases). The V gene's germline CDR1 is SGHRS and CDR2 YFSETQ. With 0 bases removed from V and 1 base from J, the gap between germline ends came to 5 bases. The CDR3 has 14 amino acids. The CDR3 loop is CASSLAGSYNEQFF. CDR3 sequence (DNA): TGCGCCAGCAGCTTGGCAGGGTCCTACAATGAGCAGTTCTTC. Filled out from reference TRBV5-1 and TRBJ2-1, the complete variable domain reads KAGVTQTPRYLIKTRGQQVTLSCSPISGHRSVSWYQQTPGQGLQFLFEYFSETQRNKGNFPGRFSGRQFSNSRSEMNVSTLELGDSALYLCASSLAGSYNEQFFGPGTRLTVL.

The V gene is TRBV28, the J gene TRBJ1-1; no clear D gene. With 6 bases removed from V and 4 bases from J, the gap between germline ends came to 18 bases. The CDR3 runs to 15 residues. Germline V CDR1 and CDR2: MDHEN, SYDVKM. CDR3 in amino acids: CASRPGGGSGTEAFF. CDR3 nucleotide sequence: TGTGCCAGCAGACCCGGAGGTGGTTCGGGCACTGAAGCTTTCTTT.

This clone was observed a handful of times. CDR3 DNA: TGTGCCAGCAGCAGTACACAAGGGACTAGCGGGAGACGGAATGAGCAGTTCTTC. Its translation: CASSSTQGTSGRRNEQFF. The chain links TRBV28 to TRBJ2-1, with 14 bases identical to TRBD2. Germline V lookup: CDR1 MDHEN, CDR2 SYDVKM. V was clipped by 6 bases and J by 7 bases; unmatched bases: 14. There are 18 residues in the CDR3.

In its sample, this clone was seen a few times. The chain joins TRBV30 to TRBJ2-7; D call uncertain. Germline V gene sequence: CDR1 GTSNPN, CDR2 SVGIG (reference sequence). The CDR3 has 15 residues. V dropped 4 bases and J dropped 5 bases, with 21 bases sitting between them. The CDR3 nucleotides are TGTGCCTGGACGTTGGGCCTTGGGCAGTTCCACGAGCAGTACTTC. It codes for CAWTLGLGQFHEQYF.

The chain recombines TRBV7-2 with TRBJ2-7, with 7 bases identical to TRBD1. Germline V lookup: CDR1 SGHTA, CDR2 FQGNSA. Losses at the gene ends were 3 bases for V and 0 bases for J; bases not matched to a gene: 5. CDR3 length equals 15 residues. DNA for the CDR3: TGTGCCAGCAGCTTCGCAGGGGGAAGCTCCTACGAGCAGTACTTC. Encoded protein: CASSFAGGSSYEQYF.

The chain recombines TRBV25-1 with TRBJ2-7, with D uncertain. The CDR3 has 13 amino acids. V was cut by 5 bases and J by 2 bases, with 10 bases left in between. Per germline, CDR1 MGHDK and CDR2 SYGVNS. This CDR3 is CASSMGLTYEQYF. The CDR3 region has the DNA TGTGCCAGCAGTATGGGCTTAACCTACGAGCAGTACTTC.

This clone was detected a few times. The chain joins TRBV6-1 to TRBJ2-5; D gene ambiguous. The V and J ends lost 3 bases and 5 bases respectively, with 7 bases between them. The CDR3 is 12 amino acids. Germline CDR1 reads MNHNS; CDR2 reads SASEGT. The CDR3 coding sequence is TGTGCCAGCAGTGACGTTTCGGAGACCCAGTACTTC. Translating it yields CASSDVSETQYF.